One sample yielded the 21 T cell receptor beta chains listed below, sequenced in a study of cytomegalovirus exposure and HLA in healthy donors. Profiled with immunoSEQ multiplex PCR; TCRdb holds only in-frame clones, not every one. The sample contains tens of thousands of clones, 85% to 95% of which appear only once. Sequenced input: PBMCs. All receptors derive from a man aged 18-30 years in good health and CMV-seronegative.

In its sample, this clone was seen a few times. The chain couples TRBV5-6 to TRBJ2-3, with D possibly being TRBD2 (5 bases). The germline CDR1 and CDR2 sequences are SGHDT and YYEEEE. V lost 5 bases, J lost 3 bases, and 10 bases lay in between. The CDR3 covers 13 residues. CDR3 amino acids: CASRIGITDTQYF. The CDR3 DNA is TGTGCCAGCAGAATCGGGATTACAGATACGCAGTATTTT.

The chain employs TRBV18 and TRBJ2-2, with a weak D call TRBD1 (5 bases). Germline V gene lookup returns CDR1 KGHSH and CDR2 LQKENI. The V end was cut by 2 bases, the J end by 2 bases, with 9 bases between. The CDR3 is made up of 15 amino acids. This CDR3 reads CASSPKGANTGELFF. In nucleotides, the CDR3 is TGTGCCAGCTCACCAAAAGGGGCCAACACCGGGGAGCTGTTTTTT.

This clone was observed a single time. The rearrangement uses TRBV12-5 and TRBJ2-5; weak D call: TRBD1 (6 bases). The CDR3 runs 14 residues. V dropped 4 bases and J dropped 1 base, with 10 bases sitting between them. Looked up from germline, CDR1 is LGHNT and CDR2 is FRNRAP. The CDR3 protein is CASGSGQSQETQYF. The CDR3 DNA reads as TGTGCTAGTGGTTCTGGACAGAGCCAAGAGACCCAGTACTTC.

The chain joins TRBV6-5 to TRBJ1-2; TRBD1 matches at 9 bases. Germline trimming cut 5 bases from V and 7 bases from J; bases unmatched to any gene: 5. CDR1 is MNHEY, CDR2 SVGAGI, per germline. CDR3 size: 13 residues. The CDR3 nucleotides are TGTGCCAGCAGTGGGACAGGGAGGGTTGGCTACACCTTC. The encoded protein is CASSGTGRVGYTF.

The chain is built from TRBV29-1 and TRBJ2-3, with D maybe TRBD1 (7 bases). This CDR3 contains 15 residues. Trimming took 6 bases from V and 3 from J, leaving 19 bases between them. Looked up from germline, CDR1 is SQVTM and CDR2 is ANQGSEA. The CDR3 region has the DNA TGCAGCGTCGAGCGAACAGGGGAGGTAACAGATACGCAGTATTTT. Protein: CSVERTGEVTDTQYF.

This chain joins TRBV15 and TRBJ2-1; 13 nucleotides line up with TRBD2. V shed 1 base, J shed 7 bases, and the junction held 4 bases outside the gene matches. This CDR3 is 16 amino acids long. Per the germline V gene, CDR1 is LNHNV and CDR2 is YYDKDF (reference sequence). The CDR3 spells CATSRAGTSGKNEQFF. As DNA, the CDR3 is TGTGCCACCAGCAGAGCCGGGACTAGCGGGAAGAATGAGCAGTTCTTC.

The J gene is TRBJ2-1, the V gene TRBV30; TRBD2 matches at 9 bases. This CDR3 has 18 residues. Germline assignment: CDR1 GTSNPN and CDR2 SVGIG (reference sequence). Losses at the gene ends were 0 bases for V and 3 bases for J; bases not matched to a gene: 12. Here the CDR3 reads CAWSVSLLSGSLYNEQFF. CDR3 coding DNA: TGTGCCTGGAGTGTATCCCTCCTTAGCGGGAGTCTCTACAATGAGCAGTTCTTC.

The chain has TRBV28 and TRBJ1-5, with D perhaps TRBD1 (5 bases). Germline values: CDR1 MDHEN, CDR2 SYDVKM. Trimming stripped 6 bases from V and 3 bases from J, with 27 bases between. The CDR3 is 19 amino acids. CDR3 DNA: TGTGCCAGCAGCCCACCGGGGGACGCACGCCGTGGCGCCAATCAGCCCCAGCATTTT. Its translation is CASSPPGDARRGANQPQHF.

The chain links TRBV19 to TRBJ1-5; the D is unclear. V shed 5 bases and J shed 4 bases, with 15 bases lying between them. Per the germline V gene, CDR1 is LNHDA and CDR2 is SQIVND (reference sequence). This CDR3 spans 15 amino acids. The CDR3 reads CASSPPVARNQPQHF. CDR3 DNA: TGTGCCAGTAGTCCCCCTGTGGCGCGGAATCAGCCCCAGCATTTT.

The CDR3 sequence is CASQEAYGYTF. For the CDR3, the DNA is TGTGCCTCCCAGGAAGCATATGGCTACACCTTC. The rearrangement links TRBV30 to TRBJ1-2; D not resolved. Germline V gene sequence: CDR1 GTSNPN, CDR2 SVGIG (reference sequence). This CDR3 region has 11 residues. Trimming removed 7 bases from V and 5 bases from J, with 11 bases in between.

This chain joins TRBV5-8 and TRBJ2-7, with a tentative D call TRBD1 (5 bases). V dropped 4 bases and J dropped 9 bases, with 20 bases sitting between them. The CDR3 extends over 14 amino acids. Germline CDR1 SGHTS, CDR2 YDEGEE. The DNA of the CDR3 is TGTGCCAGCAGCGGGCGGTGGCCTGGGGCTGTGCAGTACTTC. This codes for CASSGRWPGAVQYF.

CDR3 sequence: CASSLVGARDGTEAFF. In nucleotides, the CDR3 is TGCGCCAGCAGCTTGGTGGGGGCCAGGGATGGCACTGAAGCTTTCTTT. The genes are TRBV5-1 and TRBJ1-1; D possibly corresponds to TRBD1 (6 bases). This CDR3 contains 16 residues. With 0 bases removed from V and 4 bases from J, the gap between germline ends came to 16 bases. Germline CDR1 reads SGHRS; CDR2 reads YFSETQ.

The V gene is TRBV27, the J gene TRBJ2-7; D might be TRBD2 (6 bases). Trimming removed 4 bases from V and 4 bases from J, with 17 bases in between. This CDR3 has 15 residues. CDR1 is MNHEY and CDR2 is SMNVEV in the germline V gene (reference sequence). The CDR3 protein is CASSSISRAGYEQYF. For the CDR3, the DNA is TGTGCCAGCAGTTCCATTAGCAGGGCGGGATACGAGCAGTACTTC.

CDR3 DNA: TGTGCCTGGAGTGGACCGGGACTAGCGGGAGCCTCTTTCTACGAGCAGTACTTC. Encoded protein: CAWSGPGLAGASFYEQYF. This chain joins TRBV30 and TRBJ2-7, with TRBD2 matching 14 bases. CDR1 is GTSNPN, CDR2 SVGIG, per germline (reference sequence). Trimming cost V 1 base and J 3 bases; bases outside gene matches: 11. The CDR3 has 18 amino acids.

The rearrangement links TRBV7-2 to TRBJ2-7, with a weak D call TRBD1 (6 bases). The CDR3 contains 15 residues. The germline V and J ends were trimmed by 3 bases and 3 bases, with 15 bases remaining between them. CDR1 is SGHTA and CDR2 is FQGNSA in the germline V gene. CDR3 DNA: TGTGCCAGCAGCTTGTTTACAGGGCCGGACTACGAGCAGTACTTC. Its translation: CASSLFTGPDYEQYF.

The V gene is TRBV11-1, the J gene TRBJ2-1; TRBD2 is a possible D gene (5 bases). The germline gives CDR1 SGHAT, CDR2 FQDESV (reference sequence). Trimming pared 5 bases from V and 0 bases from J, leaving 14 bases between. The CDR3 is 16 residues long. CDR3 DNA: TGTGCCAGCAGCCCATCGGGGTCCAGCTCCTACAATGAGCAGTTCTTC. Amino acids: CASSPSGSSSYNEQFF.

V usage is TRBV30 and J usage is TRBJ2-7; the match to TRBD1 covers 9 bases. The CDR3 spans 14 residues. The junction had 9 bases not matched to a gene; V was cut back by 4 bases and J by 5 bases. Germline V lookup: CDR1 GTSNPN, CDR2 SVGIG (reference sequence). DNA of the CDR3: TGTGCCTGGACCACCGGGACAGGGACTGACGAGCAGTACTTC. The encoded protein is CAWTTGTGTDEQYF.

About this clone: Within the sample, other DNA sequences also encode this same CDR3. The chain has TRBV30 and TRBJ1-4; 7 nucleotides match TRBD1. V shed 0 bases, J shed 0 bases, and the junction held 4 bases outside the gene matches. Germline V CDR1 and CDR2: GTSNPN, SVGIG (reference sequence). CDR3 length equals 16 residues. This chain's CDR3 is CAWSVSGGTTNEKLFF. The CDR3 DNA reads TGTGCCTGGAGTGTATCAGGGGGAACAACTAATGAAAAACTGTTTTTT.

This clone was seen a single time. The chain links TRBV30 to TRBJ2-7, with 7 nucleotides matching TRBD2. CDR1 is GTSNPN, CDR2 SVGIG, per germline (reference sequence). The CDR3 loop spans 14 amino acids. J lost 4 bases, V lost 0 bases, and 6 bases had no gene match. The CDR3 DNA is TGTGCCTGGAGTGTAGAGGGACTATTATACGAGCAGTACTTC. Its protein product is CAWSVEGLLYEQYF.

This clone was picked up one time. The genes are TRBV28 and TRBJ1-2; D not resolved. Germline CDR1 reads MDHEN; CDR2 reads SYDVKM. The ends were cut back, 1 base at V and 6 bases at J, with 12 bases in the middle. This CDR3 is 14 amino acids long. In DNA form, the CDR3 reads TGTGCCAGCAGTTTATTTTCGGGAACTGATGGCTACACCTTC. It encodes CASSLFSGTDGYTF.

The chain uses TRBV18 and TRBJ2-7, with a possible D match to TRBD1 (5 bases). Trimming took off 2 bases at V and 2 bases at J, with 13 bases between the two ends. The CDR3 is made up of 15 amino acids. CDR1 and CDR2 (germline): KGHSH, LQKENI. The CDR3: CASSPYWTFTYEQYF. The CDR3 DNA is TGTGCCAGCTCACCATATTGGACATTCACCTACGAGCAGTACTTC.